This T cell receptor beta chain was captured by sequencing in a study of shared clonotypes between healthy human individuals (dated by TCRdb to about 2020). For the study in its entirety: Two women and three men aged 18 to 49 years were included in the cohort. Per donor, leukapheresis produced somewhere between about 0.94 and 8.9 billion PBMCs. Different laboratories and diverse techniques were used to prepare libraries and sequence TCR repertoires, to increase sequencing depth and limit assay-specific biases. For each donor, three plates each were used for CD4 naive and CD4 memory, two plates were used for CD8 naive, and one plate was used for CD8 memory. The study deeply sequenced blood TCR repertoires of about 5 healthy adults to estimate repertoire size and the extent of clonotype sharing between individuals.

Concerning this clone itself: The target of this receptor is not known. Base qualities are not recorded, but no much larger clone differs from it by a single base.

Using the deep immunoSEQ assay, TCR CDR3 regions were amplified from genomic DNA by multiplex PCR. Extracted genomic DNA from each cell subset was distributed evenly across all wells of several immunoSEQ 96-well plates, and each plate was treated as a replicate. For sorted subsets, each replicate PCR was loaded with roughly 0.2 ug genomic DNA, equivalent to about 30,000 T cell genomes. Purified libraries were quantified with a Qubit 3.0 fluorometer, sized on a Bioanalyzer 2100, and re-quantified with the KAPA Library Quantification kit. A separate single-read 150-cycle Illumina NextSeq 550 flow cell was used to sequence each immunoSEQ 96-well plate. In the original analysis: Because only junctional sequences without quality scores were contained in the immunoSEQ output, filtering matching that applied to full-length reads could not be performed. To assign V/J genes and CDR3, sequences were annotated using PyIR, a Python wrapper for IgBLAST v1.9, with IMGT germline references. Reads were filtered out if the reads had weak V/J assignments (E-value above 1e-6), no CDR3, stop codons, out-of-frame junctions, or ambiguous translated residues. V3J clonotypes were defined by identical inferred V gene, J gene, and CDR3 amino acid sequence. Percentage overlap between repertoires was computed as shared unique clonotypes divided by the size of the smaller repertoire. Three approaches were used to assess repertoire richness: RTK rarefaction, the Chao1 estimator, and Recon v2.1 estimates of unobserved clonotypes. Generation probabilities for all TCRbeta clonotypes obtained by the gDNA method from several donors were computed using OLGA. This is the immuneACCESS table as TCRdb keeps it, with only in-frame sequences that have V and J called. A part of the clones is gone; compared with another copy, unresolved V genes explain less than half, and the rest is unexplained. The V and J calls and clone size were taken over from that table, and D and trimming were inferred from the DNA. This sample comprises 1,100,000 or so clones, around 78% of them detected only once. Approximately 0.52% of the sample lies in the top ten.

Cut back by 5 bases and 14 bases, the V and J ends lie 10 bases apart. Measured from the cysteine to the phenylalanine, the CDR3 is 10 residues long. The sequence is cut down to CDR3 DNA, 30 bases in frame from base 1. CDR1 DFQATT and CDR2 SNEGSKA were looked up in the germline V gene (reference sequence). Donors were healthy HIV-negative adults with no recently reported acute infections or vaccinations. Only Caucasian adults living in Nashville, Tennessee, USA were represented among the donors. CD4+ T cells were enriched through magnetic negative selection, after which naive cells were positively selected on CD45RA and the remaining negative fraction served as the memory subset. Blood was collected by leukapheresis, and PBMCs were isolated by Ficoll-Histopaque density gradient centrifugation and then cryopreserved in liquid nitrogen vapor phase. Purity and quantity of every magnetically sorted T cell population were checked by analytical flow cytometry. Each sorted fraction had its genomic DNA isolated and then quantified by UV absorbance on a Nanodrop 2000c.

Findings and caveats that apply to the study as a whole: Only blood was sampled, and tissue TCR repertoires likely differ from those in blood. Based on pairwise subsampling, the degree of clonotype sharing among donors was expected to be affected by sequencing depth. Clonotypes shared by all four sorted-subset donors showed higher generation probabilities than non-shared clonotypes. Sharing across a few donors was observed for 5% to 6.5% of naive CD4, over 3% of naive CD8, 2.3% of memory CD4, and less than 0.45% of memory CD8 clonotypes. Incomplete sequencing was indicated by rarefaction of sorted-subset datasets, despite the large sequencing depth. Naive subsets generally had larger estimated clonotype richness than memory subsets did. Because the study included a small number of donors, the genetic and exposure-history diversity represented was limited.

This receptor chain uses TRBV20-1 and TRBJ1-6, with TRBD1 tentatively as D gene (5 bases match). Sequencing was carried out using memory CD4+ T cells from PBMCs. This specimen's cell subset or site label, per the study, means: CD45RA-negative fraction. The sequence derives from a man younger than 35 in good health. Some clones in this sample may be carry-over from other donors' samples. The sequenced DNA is TGCAGTGCTGCAGGGATAGCCCTCCACTTT. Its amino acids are CSAAGIALHF.